What follows are 4 T cell receptor beta chains derived from one specimen sequenced in a study of T cell clonality in common variable immunodeficiency. Only in-frame clones appear in the TCRdb table, and some are missing; sequencing was by immunoSEQ multiplex PCR. In total the sample includes 51,000 or so clones, none of them seen once. The specimen sequenced was peripheral blood mononuclear cells. Receptors were obtained from a person aged 18-70 years in good health.

This clone came up many times. The read ends 3 residues before the CDR3 terminus; that terminus is restored from the germline J gene. The chain is built from TRBV6-2 or TRBV6-3 and TRBJ1-1, with D tentatively TRBD1 (5 bases). The CDR3 is 11 residues long. Trimming stripped 10 bases from V and 3 bases from J, with 9 bases between. Looked up from germline, CDR1 is MNHEY and CDR2 is SVGEGT. CDR3 DNA, as far as it was read: TGTGCCATCGGGGGTCACACTGAA. As protein: CAIGGHTE. The whole CDR3 protein is CAIGGHTEAFF.

This clone was seen repeatedly, ten times or more. Read data end 3 residues before the CDR3 end; the end is taken from the germline J gene. This chain connects TRBV6-1 to TRBJ2-3; TRBD1 might be the D (5 bases). V gave up 1 base and J gave up 5 bases, with 10 bases separating them. CDR3 size: 14 residues. Looked up from germline, CDR1 is MNHNS and CDR2 is SASEGT. CDR3 in amino acids: CASSEETGKDTQYF. CDR3 bases read: TGTGCCAGCAGTGAAGAAACAGGCAAAGATACG.

A word on this clone: From the germline J gene comes the end of the CDR3, since the read stops 3 residues before it. The chain recombines TRBV19 with TRBJ2-7; TRBD1 might be the D (5 bases). V gave up 5 bases and J gave up 6 bases, with 17 bases separating them. This CDR3 spans 14 amino acids. The germline V gene has CDR1 LNHDA and CDR2 SQIVND (reference sequence). The CDR3 loop reads CASSPRQPPGEQYF. The CDR3 bases that were read are TGTGCCAGTAGTCCCCGACAGCCCCCGGGCGAG.

As for this clone: Read sequence stops 3 residues before the CDR3 end, and the germline J gene provides the missing end. The chain combines TRBV5-3 with TRBJ1-2; tentative D call: TRBD1 (5 bases). TRBV5-3 is an ORF for which the function is uncertain. The CDR3 is 15 amino acids. V was trimmed by 6 bases and J by 4 bases, leaving 19 bases between them. CDR3 sequence: CARTGGRVWGYGYTF. The sequenced part of the CDR3 DNA is TGTGCCAGAACCGGGGGGAGGGTTTGGGGCTATGGC.